The sequence of this TCR beta chain was determined in a study of T cells after yellow fever vaccination. TCRdb re-derived calls from the 5' RACE reads in MiXCR, one entry per CDR3 protein. Of hundreds of thousands of distinct CDR3 sequences listed, about 12% are singletons. The germline V and J ends were trimmed by 4 bases and 8 bases, with 10 bases remaining between them. CDR1 and CDR2 from the germline V gene are SGHTA and FQGTGA. The CDR3 contains 12 residues. This TCR was sampled from a man aged 25 to 45 who received the YFV17D yellow fever vaccine. The rearrangement uses TRBV7-3 and TRBJ2-3; D is unclear. The sequenced sample was PBMCs, obtained on the day of the yellow fever booster vaccination. The CDR3 region is CASSSGLTTQYF. CDR3 bases: TGTGCCAGCAGCTCTGGGTTAACTACGCAGTATTTT.